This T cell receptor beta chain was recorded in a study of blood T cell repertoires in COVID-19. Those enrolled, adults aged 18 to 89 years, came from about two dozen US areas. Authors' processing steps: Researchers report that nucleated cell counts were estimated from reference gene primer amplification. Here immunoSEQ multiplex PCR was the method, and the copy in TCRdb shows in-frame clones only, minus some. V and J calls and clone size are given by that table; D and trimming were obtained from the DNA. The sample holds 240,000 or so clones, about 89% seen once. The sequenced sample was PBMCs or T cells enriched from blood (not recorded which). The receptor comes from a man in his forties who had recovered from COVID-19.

CDR3 sequence reads: CASSLPPSLYEQYF. The CDR3 DNA is TGTGCCAGCAGCTTACCCCCCTCCCTCTACGAGCAGTACTTC. The V gene is TRBV7-8, the J gene TRBJ2-7; D is unclear. Germline V gene sequence: CDR1 SGHVS, CDR2 FQNEAQ. This CDR3 has 14 amino acids. The V gene lost 2 bases and the J gene lost 3 bases, with 11 bases spanning the gap.